The 22 T cell receptor beta chains below come from one sample, sequenced in a study of blood T cell repertoires in COVID-19. The method was immunoSEQ multiplex PCR; TCRdb's version includes in-frame clones alone and lacks a portion of them. The data contain 250,000 or so clones, approximately 88% of them singletons. Sequenced: PBMCs or T cells enriched from blood (not recorded which). These receptors all stem from a woman in her 30s who had been exposed to COVID-19.

This clone was seen a few times. The chain has TRBV7-2 and TRBJ2-7; the match to TRBD1 covers 7 bases. Germline V lookup: CDR1 SGHTA, CDR2 FQGNSA. There are 15 residues in the CDR3. After removal of 2 bases from V and 2 bases from J, the junction contained 6 bases not matched to a gene. This CDR3 reads CASSLPWDRTYEQYF. Written as DNA, the CDR3 is TGTGCCAGCAGCTTACCCTGGGACAGAACCTACGAGCAGTACTTC.

V gene TRBV11-2 combines with J gene TRBJ1-1; D uncertain. Looked up from germline, CDR1 is SGHAT and CDR2 is FQNNGV. The germline V and J ends were trimmed by 1 base and 0 bases, with 6 bases remaining between them. This CDR3 spans 14 amino acids. This CDR3 reads CASSLGRVNTEAFF. CDR3 DNA: TGTGCCAGCAGCTTAGGAAGAGTGAACACTGAAGCTTTCTTT.

This chain connects TRBV9 to TRBJ2-1, with 9 positions matching TRBD1. The CDR3 loop spans 23 amino acids. Germline V gene data show CDR1 as SGDLS and CDR2 as YYNGEE. J was trimmed by 5 bases and V by 0 bases; bases with no gene match: 27. DNA of the CDR3: TGTGCCAGCAGCGTAGCAGGACAGGGGTATTTTTCGGGAGGCCCACCGGATAACAATGAGCAGTTCTTC. Its protein product is CASSVAGQGYFSGGPPDNNEQFF.

V and J are TRBV5-8 and TRBJ2-1, with 7 bases identical to TRBD1. This CDR3 is built from 15 residues. Germline assignment: CDR1 SGHTS and CDR2 YDEGEE. V lost 4 bases and J lost 2; bases outside the gene matches: 6. In nucleotides, the CDR3 is TGTGCCAGCAGCGTGGGACAGATCGCCTACAATGAGCAGTTCTTC. Its translation: CASSVGQIAYNEQFF.

The genes are TRBV25-1 and TRBJ1-1; D not resolved. CDR3 length: 13 residues. The germline V and J ends were trimmed by 7 bases and 3 bases, with 12 bases remaining between them. Germline CDR1 MGHDK, CDR2 SYGVNS. The CDR3 region is CASMGSGDTEAFF. In DNA, the CDR3 is TGTGCCAGCATGGGGTCCGGGGACACTGAAGCTTTCTTT.

The J gene is TRBJ2-7, the V gene TRBV28, with 10 bases identical to TRBD1. This CDR3 contains 14 residues. The V and J ends lost 5 bases and 1 base, in that order; junction bases with no gene match: 2. Germline V CDR1 and CDR2: MDHEN, SYDVKM. DNA of the CDR3: TGTGCCAGCAGTGGGACAGGGGCATCCTACGAGCAGTACTTC. This gives the protein CASSGTGASYEQYF.

There are many counts of this clone. The junction and the germline gene differ at one end; a read error may be behind it. The V gene is TRBV7-7, the J gene TRBJ2-1; TRBD2 matches at 10 bases. The CDR3 has 15 amino acids. Germline V gene lookup returns CDR1 SSHAT and CDR2 FNYEAQ (reference sequence). CDR3 sequence: CASSIRLAGLNEQFF. CDR3 in DNA: TGTGCTAGCAGCATCCGACTAGCGGGCTTAAATGAGCAGTTCTTC.

This clone has a single count. The V call is TRBV28, the J call TRBJ1-3; D unresolved. The CDR3 loop spans 15 amino acids. Germline values: CDR1 MDHEN, CDR2 SYDVKM. Deletions cut 3 bases from V and 0 bases from J, with 9 bases between. CDR3 sequence: CASSFPTPSGNTIYF. CDR3 coding DNA: TGTGCCAGCAGTTTTCCAACTCCCTCTGGAAACACCATATATTTT.

This clone was observed once. The chain uses TRBV11-2 and TRBJ1-1; unclear D gene. Germline V lookup: CDR1 SGHAT, CDR2 FQNNGV. The CDR3 spans 14 residues. V lost 0 bases and J 0 bases, leaving 5 bases between the germline ends. The CDR3 is CASSLERLNTEAFF. The CDR3, as DNA: TGTGCCAGCAGCTTAGAACGGTTGAACACTGAAGCTTTCTTT.

J is TRBJ2-3 and V is TRBV28; 9 positions match TRBD2. Unmatched junction bases numbered 1, after V lost 5 bases and J lost 4 bases. CDR1 and CDR2 (germline): MDHEN, SYDVKM. This CDR3 spans 13 amino acids. The CDR3 loop reads CASSRTSADTQYF. Written as DNA, the CDR3 is TGTGCCAGCAGTCGGACTAGCGCAGATACGCAGTATTTT. Together with reference TRBV28 and TRBJ2-3, the CDR3 gives the full variable domain: DVKVTQSSRYLVKRTGEKVFLECVQDMDHENMFWYRQDPGLGLRLIYFSYDVKMKEKGDIPEGYSVSREKKERFSLILESASTNQTSMYLCASSRTSADTQYFGPGTRLTVL.

There are a few counts of this clone. The chain links TRBV7-8 to TRBJ2-7; D is uncertain. Trimming took 4 bases from V and 8 from J, leaving 12 bases between them. The CDR3 contains 12 residues. Germline V lookup: CDR1 SGHVS, CDR2 FQNEAQ. Written as DNA, the CDR3 is TGTGCCAGCAGCTCAGAGGATCTGAAGCAGTACTTC. Protein product: CASSSEDLKQYF.

The chain combines TRBV7-6 with TRBJ1-1; 8 nucleotides align to TRBD1. CDR1 SGHVS and CDR2 FNYEAQ come from the germline V gene. This CDR3 is built from 14 residues. V lost 5 bases, J lost 4 bases, and 6 bases stayed unmatched. The CDR3 DNA reads TGTGCCAGCAGCCAGGGGGCAGAGGGCACTGAAGCTTTCTTT. This codes for CASSQGAEGTEAFF.

This chain uses TRBV11-3 with TRBJ1-1, with D possibly matching TRBD1 (5 bases). V was pared by 6 bases and J by 8 bases, with 22 bases between. The CDR3 totals 15 residues. The germline V gene has CDR1 SGHNT and CDR2 YENEEA. The CDR3 bases are TGTGCCAGCAGAGTCCGGTCGGGGGGTTTATTAGAAGCTTTCTTT. It translates to CASRVRSGGLLEAFF.

The chain employs TRBV7-6 and TRBJ2-7; 10 bases align to TRBD1. The germline CDR1 and CDR2 sequences are SGHVS and FNYEAQ. The CDR3 has 15 residues. V gave up 4 bases and J gave up 5 bases; unmatched junction bases: 8. CDR3 nucleotides: TGTGCCAGCAGCTCGCCCCGGGACAGGGGAGACGAGCAGTACTTC. Translation: CASSSPRDRGDEQYF.

J is TRBJ2-7 and V is TRBV4-1, with TRBD1 as a possible D gene (5 bases). This CDR3 is 15 amino acids long. V lost 0 bases, J lost 2 bases, and 11 bases lay in between. Germline lookup yields CDR1 MGHRA and CDR2 YSYEKL. The CDR3 DNA sequence: TGCGCCAGCAGCCAAGAGGGGCGTTCTACCTACGAGCAGTACTTC. Protein product: CASSQEGRSTYEQYF.

The V call is TRBV5-6, the J call TRBJ1-6; D uncertain. The ends were cut back, 4 bases at V and 5 bases at J, with 10 bases in the middle. In germline, CDR1 is SGHDT, CDR2 YYEEEE. The CDR3 runs 14 residues. CDR3 DNA: TGTGCCAGCAGCCTAGGACTGGATAATTCACCCCTCCACTTT. Translation gives CASSLGLDNSPLHF.

The V and J genes are TRBV28 and TRBJ2-7, with 7 bases fitting TRBD2. The V and J ends lost 3 bases and 3 bases, in that order; junction bases with no gene match: 5. This CDR3 has 14 amino acids. Germline V gene lookup returns CDR1 MDHEN and CDR2 SYDVKM. The CDR3 coding sequence is TGTGCCAGCAGTTTTTTAGGGGAGGGCTACGAGCAGTACTTC. Translation: CASSFLGEGYEQYF. Full variable domain (rest looked up from reference TRBV28 and TRBJ2-7): DVKVTQSSRYLVKRTGEKVFLECVQDMDHENMFWYRQDPGLGLRLIYFSYDVKMKEKGDIPEGYSVSREKKERFSLILESASTNQTSMYLCASSFLGEGYEQYFGPGTRLTVT.

This clone has just a few counts. The chain has TRBV7-9 and TRBJ2-3; 7 bases line up with TRBD1. The CDR3 consists of 14 residues. The germline CDR1 and CDR2 sequences are SEHNR and FQNEAQ (reference sequence). Trimming took 5 bases from V and 2 from J; bases not matched to a gene: 4. The CDR3 loop is CASSPQGTTDTQYF. As DNA, the CDR3 is TGTGCCAGCAGCCCACAGGGGACCACAGATACGCAGTATTTT.

J is TRBJ1-5 and V is TRBV28, with D perhaps matching TRBD1 (5 bases). The CDR3 consists of 13 residues. Germline-derived CDR1 and CDR2 are MDHEN and SYDVKM. Trimming cost V 3 bases and J 7 bases, with 10 bases left between them. CDR3 region: CASSLGLRQPQHF. The CDR3 bases are TGTGCCAGCAGTTTGGGGCTGCGGCAGCCCCAGCATTTT.

The rearrangement uses TRBV10-3 and TRBJ1-1; 8 nucleotides agree with TRBD1. Germline CDR1 and CDR2: ENHRY and SYGVKD. This CDR3 has 14 amino acids. Trimming cost V 0 bases and J 5 bases; bases outside gene matches: 2. The CDR3, as DNA: TGTGCCATCAGTGAGTCCAGGGGGCCAACTGAAGCTTTCTTT. Protein product: CAISESRGPTEAFF.

This rearrangement joins TRBV2 to TRBJ2-1; D remains unclear. Germline loops: CDR1 SNHLY, CDR2 FYNNEI. The CDR3 is 12 amino acids. The V gene lost 4 bases and the J gene lost 8 bases, with 9 bases spanning the gap. The CDR3 reads CASSAQLYEQFF. CDR3 in DNA: TGTGCCAGCAGTGCCCAACTTTATGAGCAGTTCTTC. The variable domain in full, with the rest retrieved from reference TRBV2 and TRBJ2-1, is EPEVTQTPSHQVTQMGQEVILRCVPISNHLYFYWYRQILGQKVEFLVSFYNNEISEKSEIFDDQFSVERPDGSNFTLKIRSTKLEDSAMYFCASSAQLYEQFFGPGTRLTVL.

This chain links TRBV15 with TRBJ1-3, with D unresolved. Per the germline V gene, CDR1 is LNHNV and CDR2 is YYDKDF (reference sequence). V lost 0 bases and J 0 bases, leaving 9 bases between the germline ends. The CDR3 runs to 16 residues. The CDR3, as DNA: TGTGCCACCAGCAGAGATGGTGGGCCCTCTGGAAACACCATATATTTT. This translates into CATSRDGGPSGNTIYF.